This T cell receptor beta chain stems from a study of CD8 T cells in ankylosing spondylitis. Study-wide results and limits: Reportedly, significant enrichment of disease-linked clones occurred in matched ankylosing spondylitis synovial fluid. Disease-associated clonotypes exhibited CD8+ identity and were relatively infrequent in peripheral blood. Made up of fewer than ten highly homologous variants, a TCR beta motif appeared characteristic of ankylosing spondylitis blood. A subset of motif variants has previously been described in the synovial fluid and blood of reactive arthritis.

MiXCR was run by TCRdb on the 5' RACE reads, yielding one entry per CDR3 protein. The sample carries about 500,000 distinct CDR3 sequences, roughly 13% recorded once. In this sample, this clonotype turned up many times. Its antigen is unidentified. The germline V gene encodes CDR1 SGHTA and CDR2 FQGNSA. The CDR3 covers 15 residues. V was clipped by 2 bases and J by 1 base, with 9 bases between them. This sequence originates from a male donor with ankylosing spondylitis. The V call is TRBV7-2, the J call TRBJ1-5; possibly TRBD1 for D (5 bases). The material sequenced was blood, either unsorted or a sorted T cell fraction (not recorded which). This chain's CDR3 is CASSLNQGSNQPQHF. The CDR3 DNA is TGTGCCAGCAGCTTAAATCAGGGAAGCAATCAGCCCCAGCATTTT.